The 24 T cell receptor beta chains in this list originate from one sample, sequenced in a study of T cell responses to AZD1222 COVID-19 vaccine. Measured with immunoSEQ multiplex PCR; TCRdb has only the in-frame clones, and not every one. The data hold 90,000 to 150,000 clones, with roughly 87% observed a single time. Sequenced material: peripheral blood, taken on day 0 of AZD1222 vaccination. The source is an adult in good health.

The rearrangement joins TRBV15 to TRBJ2-7, with unresolved D. This CDR3 comprises 17 residues. CDR1 is LNHNV and CDR2 is YYDKDF in the germline V gene (reference sequence). The V gene lost 3 bases and the J gene lost 0 bases, with 18 bases spanning the gap. CDR3 nucleotide sequence: TGTGCCACCAGCAGTGAACCTGACGTCATAAGCTCCTACGAGCAGTACTTC. Translation gives CATSSEPDVISSYEQYF.

V gene TRBV19 combines with J gene TRBJ1-5, with D unclear. Trimming took 7 bases from V and 2 from J, leaving 9 bases between them. Germline CDR1 LNHDA, CDR2 SQIVND (reference sequence). The CDR3 runs to 13 residues. CDR3 protein: CASNNWGNQPQHF. The CDR3 region has the DNA TGTGCCAGTAATAATTGGGGCAATCAGCCCCAGCATTTT.

V usage is TRBV11-2 and J usage is TRBJ2-1; the match to TRBD2 covers 12 bases. J lost 9 bases, V lost 1 base, and 7 bases had no gene match. Germline V CDR1 and CDR2: SGHAT, FQNNGV. The CDR3 spans 16 residues. The chain's CDR3 is CASSLGPSGRAFEQFF. In DNA, the CDR3 is TGTGCCAGCAGCTTAGGCCCTAGCGGGAGGGCGTTTGAGCAGTTCTTC.

The chain couples TRBV9 to TRBJ1-2, with 8 bases matching TRBD1. CDR3 length: 14 residues. Trimming removed 3 bases from V and 4 bases from J; junction bases left unmatched: 5. Germline CDR1 reads SGDLS; CDR2 reads YYNGEE. CDR3 bases: TGTGCCAGCAGCGATGCGACAGGGGTCTATGGCTACACCTTC. It specifies CASSDATGVYGYTF.

V is TRBV24-1 and J is TRBJ1-1; unclear D gene. From germline, CDR1 is KGHDR and CDR2 SFDVKD. This CDR3 is 13 amino acids long. Between the trimmed V and J ends, which lost 0 bases and 3 bases, there was a span of 4 bases. CDR3 loop: CATSDLFDTEAFF. The CDR3 region has the DNA TGTGCCACCAGTGATTTGTTCGACACTGAAGCTTTCTTT.

This chain links TRBV24-1 with TRBJ2-1, with 7 bases identical to TRBD1. The CDR3 sequence is 16 residues long. V dropped 7 bases and J dropped 5; count of bases not matched to a gene: 13. Germline V lookup: CDR1 KGHDR, CDR2 SFDVKD. CDR3 bases: TGTGCCACCAGCCGGGACCACTTGGGACAGAACAATGAGCAGTTCTTC. Translation: CATSRDHLGQNNEQFF.

The genes are TRBV5-5 and TRBJ2-1; 10 bases fit TRBD2. CDR3 length: 16 residues. The germline V gene encodes CDR1 SGHKS and CDR2 YYEKEE (reference sequence). With 4 bases clipped from V and 4 bases from J, the junction kept 8 bases outside the gene matches. The CDR3: CASSHLAGEGYNEQFF. In nucleotides, the CDR3 is TGTGCCAGCAGCCACCTAGCGGGAGAGGGATACAATGAGCAGTTCTTC. The full variable domain, rest sourced from reference TRBV5-5 and TRBJ2-1, is DAGVTQSPTHLIKTRGQQVTLRCSPISGHKSVSWYQQVLGQGPQFIFQYYEKEERGRGNFPDRFSARQFPNYSSELNVNALLLGDSALYLCASSHLAGEGYNEQFFGPGTRLTVL.

The chain has TRBV19 and TRBJ2-1, with 7 bases fitting TRBD2. The CDR3 totals 14 residues. J gave up 2 bases and V 8 bases, and 6 bases lay outside the gene matches. Germline lookup yields CDR1 LNHDA and CDR2 SQIVND (reference sequence). The CDR3 region has the DNA TGTGCCAGTGCGCGGGGGTCCACCTACAATGAGCAGTTCTTC. As protein: CASARGSTYNEQFF. The whole variable domain, remainder taken from reference TRBV19 and TRBJ2-1, is DGGITQSPKYLFRKEGQNVTLSCEQNLNHDAMYWYRQDPGQGLRLIYYSQIVNDFQKGDIAEGYSVSREKKESFPLTVTSAQKNPTAFYLCASARGSTYNEQFFGPGTRLTVL.

Worth noting for this clone: Other DNA sequences within the sample encode an identical CDR3. The chain carries TRBV6-5 and TRBJ1-4; 9 nucleotides line up with TRBD1. The trim removed 5 bases at V and 6 bases at J, leaving 1 base unmatched. The CDR3 spans 13 residues. The germline V gene encodes CDR1 MNHEY and CDR2 SVGAGI. CDR3 DNA: TGTGCCAGCAGTCGGGACAGGGATGAAAAACTGTTTTTT. Protein sequence: CASSRDRDEKLFF.

The CDR3 sequence: CASSTGTGGAYTEAFF. CDR3 bases: TGCGCCAGCAGCACAGGGACAGGGGGCGCTTACACTGAAGCTTTCTTT. The rearrangement uses TRBV5-1 and TRBJ1-1, with 12 nucleotides matching TRBD1. The trim removed 4 bases at V and 3 bases at J, leaving 7 bases unmatched. Per germline, CDR1 SGHRS and CDR2 YFSETQ. The CDR3 is 16 residues long.

This chain uses TRBV4-1 with TRBJ1-2, with 8 bases identical to TRBD1. Unmatched junction bases numbered 5, after V lost 4 bases and J lost 1 base. Per the germline V gene, CDR1 is MGHRA and CDR2 is YSYEKL. This CDR3 contains 15 residues. CDR3 sequence reads: CASSPGTGRNYGYTF. In nucleotides, the CDR3 is TGCGCCAGCAGCCCCGGGACAGGTCGTAACTATGGCTACACCTTC.

V gene TRBV2 combines with J gene TRBJ2-3, with D possibly being TRBD1 (6 bases). V was cut by 6 bases and J by 2 bases, with 18 bases left in between. CDR1 SNHLY and CDR2 FYNNEI come from the germline V gene. The CDR3 is 16 residues long. CDR3 nucleotides: TGTGCCAGCAGAGGGGCCCCAGGGGCCTACACAGATACGCAGTATTTT. It specifies CASRGAPGAYTDTQYF.

The rearrangement joins TRBV12-2 to TRBJ2-1. TRBV12-2 is termed a pseudogene. The CDR3 totals 11 residues. The CDR3 nucleotides read TGTGCAAGTCGCTCTCCGGGCCAGCAGTTCTTC. Translation: CASRSPGQQFF.

CDR3 sequence: CASRTLPSGNRRDNEQFF. The DNA for the CDR3 is TGTGCCAGCCGCACACTTCCTAGCGGGAATCGTCGGGACAATGAGCAGTTCTTC. The gene calls are TRBV28 and TRBJ2-1; 9 nucleotides agree with TRBD2. The trim removed 8 bases at V and 5 bases at J, leaving 19 bases unmatched. This CDR3 contains 18 residues. Germline V CDR1 and CDR2: MDHEN, SYDVKM.

J is TRBJ2-5 and V is TRBV4-1, with no clear D. This CDR3 comprises 14 residues. Trimming removed 4 bases at V and 0 bases at J, with 9 bases between. CDR1 and CDR2 from the germline V gene are MGHRA and YSYEKL. In nucleotides, the CDR3 is TGCGCCAGCAGCCCTCTGGGAAACCAAGAGACCCAGTACTTC. Translation: CASSPLGNQETQYF.

This chain uses TRBV30 with TRBJ1-5, with D perhaps matching TRBD1 (6 bases). Deletions cut 5 bases from V and 6 bases from J, with 14 bases between. The CDR3 contains 13 residues. CDR1 is GTSNPN and CDR2 is SVGIG in the germline V gene (reference sequence). CDR3 loop: CAWGRGGSQPQHF. The CDR3 DNA reads as TGTGCCTGGGGACGAGGGGGAAGTCAGCCCCAGCATTTT.

The V call is TRBV19, the J call TRBJ1-1, with a tentative D call TRBD1 (5 bases). The CDR3 runs to 11 residues. Germline V gene sequence: CDR1 LNHDA, CDR2 SQIVND (reference sequence). V shed 7 bases and J shed 4 bases, with 7 bases lying between them. Here the CDR3 reads CASTGVTEAFF. The CDR3 DNA is TGTGCCAGTACGGGGGTCACTGAAGCTTTCTTT.

The chain recombines TRBV28 with TRBJ2-7, with 9 bases aligning to TRBD2. Trimming took 8 bases from V and 2 from J; bases not matched to a gene: 4. This CDR3 has 13 residues. Germline V gene lookup returns CDR1 MDHEN and CDR2 SYDVKM. CDR3 DNA: TGTGCCAGCGCTCGACTAGCGGCCTACGAGCAGTACTTC. Encoded protein: CASARLAAYEQYF.

The genes are TRBV6-5 and TRBJ1-2, with D unresolved. V lost 6 bases and J lost 7, with 12 bases in between. The CDR3 has 12 residues. Germline V gene lookup returns CDR1 MNHEY and CDR2 SVGAGI. In nucleotides, the CDR3 is TGTGCCAGCAGCTCTCCCGGGGTTGGCTACACCTTC. Protein product: CASSSPGVGYTF.

The rearrangement links TRBV4-1 to TRBJ1-2; D is undetermined. The CDR3 length is 15 residues. The V end lost 1 base, the J end lost 3 bases, and 12 bases lay between the germline ends. Germline V gene data show CDR1 as MGHRA and CDR2 as YSYEKL. DNA of the CDR3: TGCGCCAGCAGCCAAGGCATAGGCGCCGACTATGGCTACACCTTC. This encodes CASSQGIGADYGYTF.

The chain carries TRBV3-1 (or the pseudogene TRBV3-2) and TRBJ1-1, with D unclear. The V and J ends lost 2 bases and 4 bases respectively, with 5 bases between them. The germline V gene encodes CDR1 LGHDT and CDR2 YNNKEL (reference sequence). The CDR3 is 12 amino acids. In DNA, the CDR3 is TGTGCCAGCAGCCAAACCGCCACTGAAGCTTTCTTT. Protein product: CASSQTATEAFF.

The J gene is TRBJ2-7, the V gene TRBV5-1; TRBD1 agrees at 10 bases. Trimming removed 0 bases from V and 9 bases from J; junction bases left unmatched: 9. Germline loops: CDR1 SGHRS, CDR2 YFSETQ. The CDR3 is 15 amino acids. The CDR3 reads CASSLGGTGASGQYF. The CDR3 DNA reads TGCGCCAGCAGCTTGGGTGGGACAGGGGCCTCGGGGCAGTACTTC. The full variable domain, with the rest looked up from reference TRBV5-1 and TRBJ2-7, is KAGVTQTPRYLIKTRGQQVTLSCSPISGHRSVSWYQQTPGQGLQFLFEYFSETQRNKGNFPGRFSGRQFSNSRSEMNVSTLELGDSALYLCASSLGGTGASGQYFGPGTRLTVT.

Of note for this clone: Relative to the germline gene, one junction end is altered; a read error may explain this. CDR3: CASSTEQGNYGYTF. Here the CDR3 DNA reads TGTGCTAGCAGCACCGAACAGGGGAACTATGGCTACACCTTC. V and J are TRBV7-7 and TRBJ1-2, with 7 bases aligning to TRBD1. There are 14 residues in the CDR3. Germline CDR1 and CDR2: SSHAT and FNYEAQ (reference sequence). Full variable domain (missing parts from reference TRBV7-7 and TRBJ1-2): GAGVSQSPRYKVTKRGQDVTLRCDPISSHATLYWYQQALGQGPEFLTYFNYEAQPDKSGLPSDRFSAERPEGSISTLTIQRTEQRDSAMYRCASSTEQGNYGYTFGSGTRLTVV.

The J gene is TRBJ1-2, the V gene TRBV24-1, with 7 nucleotides matching TRBD1. Trimming cost V 2 bases and J 8 bases; bases outside gene matches: 7. In germline, CDR1 is KGHDR, CDR2 SFDVKD. The CDR3 has 14 amino acids. CDR3 in amino acids: CATSDSGTAGGYTF. Written as DNA, the CDR3 is TGTGCCACCAGTGATTCCGGGACAGCGGGCGGCTACACCTTC.